Listed below are T cell receptor beta chains from one sample, sequenced in a study of cytomegalovirus exposure and HLA in healthy donors. Sequencing used immunoSEQ multiplex PCR; TCRdb keeps in-frame clones, though not all of them. The table records 160,000 or so clones, about four fifths of them present only once. Specimen: PBMCs. These receptors were taken from a man under 40 in good health and CMV-seropositive. CDR3s include the opening cysteine and the closing phenylalanine or tryptophan. The D gene is left open where the match is weak. Some rows have no size entry. The others give once, few or many, or a class for an expanded clone.

D gene: TRBD2
clone size: few
J gene: TRBJ2-1
V gene: TRBV23-1
CDR3 protein: CASSHLRGGMNEQFF
CDR3 DNA: TGCGCCAGCAGTCATCTTCGGGGGGGCATGAATGAGCAGTTCTTC

D gene: TRBD2
clone size: once
J gene: TRBJ2-1
V gene: TRBV9
CDR3 protein: CASSPRPVLAGVRDEQFF
CDR3 DNA: TGTGCCAGCAGCCCTAGGCCTGTCCTAGCGGGGGTCAGGGATGAGCAGTTCTTC

D gene: .
clone size: once
J gene: TRBJ1-1
V gene: TRBV29-1
CDR3 protein: CSVERRSGVVTEAFF
CDR3 DNA: TGCAGCGTTGAACGCCGCTCAGGGGTAGTCACTGAAGCTTTCTTT

D gene: .
clone size: once
J gene: TRBJ1-2
V gene: TRBV13
CDR3 protein: CASSLGAGPLSGYTF
CDR3 DNA: TGTGCCAGCAGCTTAGGGGCAGGCCCGTTATCGGGCTACACCTTC

D gene: TRBD2
clone size: .
J gene: TRBJ2-3
V gene: TRBV4-2
CDR3 protein: CASAPRVGAGGTDTQYF
CDR3 DNA: TGTGCCAGCGCCCCCCGAGTTGGAGCGGGAGGGACAGATACGCAGTATTTT

D gene: TRBD2
clone size: few
J gene: TRBJ2-3
V gene: TRBV6-4
CDR3 protein: CASSDLIAGHQYF
CDR3 DNA: TGTGCCAGCAGTGACCTAATAGCGGGACATCAGTATTTT

D gene: .
clone size: .
J gene: TRBJ2-3
V gene: TRBV6-6
CDR3 protein: CASSYSPGNSRQYF
CDR3 DNA: TGTGCCAGCAGTTACTCTCCGGGGAACTCAAGGCAGTATTTT

D gene: TRBD1
clone size: .
J gene: TRBJ2-7
V gene: TRBV27
CDR3 protein: CASSEQGASHEVAEQYF
CDR3 DNA: TGTGCCAGCAGTGAACAGGGGGCGAGTCATGAGGTGGCCGAGCAGTACTTC

D gene: .
clone size: .
J gene: TRBJ2-1
V gene: TRBV7-2
CDR3 protein: CASSSKVRDEQFF
CDR3 DNA: TGTGCCAGCAGCTCAAAAGTCCGGGATGAGCAGTTCTTC

D gene: TRBD1
clone size: .
J gene: TRBJ1-5
V gene: TRBV19
CDR3 protein: CASSSGGFGQPQHF
CDR3 DNA: TGTGCCAGTAGTTCAGGGGGGTTCGGTCAGCCCCAGCATTTT

D gene: TRBD1
clone size: few
J gene: TRBJ2-7
V gene: TRBV27
CDR3 protein: CASSPRQGYEQYF
CDR3 DNA: TGTGCCAGCAGTCCCCGACAGGGCTACGAGCAGTACTTC

D gene: .
clone size: .
J gene: TRBJ1-2
V gene: TRBV7-2
CDR3 protein: CASSLDSPALEGYTF
CDR3 DNA: TGTGCCAGCAGCTTAGATTCGCCAGCCTTGGAGGGCTACACCTTC

D gene: TRBD2
clone size: .
J gene: TRBJ2-6
V gene: TRBV7-2
CDR3 protein: CASSRGGSGANVLTF
CDR3 DNA: TGTGCCAGCAGTCGGGGGGGCAGTGGGGCCAACGTCCTGACTTTC

D gene: TRBD2
clone size: .
J gene: TRBJ2-5
V gene: TRBV6-6
CDR3 protein: CASRSGERGGLETQYF
CDR3 DNA: TGTGCCAGCAGGTCCGGCGAGCGGGGGGGCCTAGAGACCCAGTACTTC

D gene: .
clone size: .
J gene: TRBJ2-5
V gene: TRBV9
CDR3 protein: CASSVNPGETQYF
CDR3 DNA: TGTGCCAGCAGCGTAAATCCCGGGGAGACCCAGTACTTC

D gene: TRBD1
clone size: once
J gene: TRBJ2-6
V gene: TRBV7-3
CDR3 protein: CASSLKDRVGGANVLTF
CDR3 DNA: TGTGCCAGCAGCTTAAAGGACAGGGTTGGCGGGGCCAACGTCCTGACTTTC

D gene: TRBD2
clone size: .
J gene: TRBJ2-1
V gene: TRBV2
CDR3 protein: CAIRSSGAISYNEQFF
CDR3 DNA: TGTGCCATCCGGAGTAGCGGGGCGATCTCCTACAATGAGCAGTTCTTC

D gene: .
clone size: .
J gene: TRBJ1-1
V gene: TRBV2
CDR3 protein: CASRSGFYTEAFF
CDR3 DNA: TGTGCCAGCAGGTCCGGGTTCTACACTGAAGCTTTCTTT

D gene: .
clone size: .
J gene: TRBJ2-3
V gene: TRBV20-1
CDR3 protein: CSAPAGDTQYF
CDR3 DNA: TGCAGTGCTCCGGCAGGGGATACGCAGTATTTT

D gene: .
clone size: .
J gene: TRBJ2-7
V gene: TRBV5-1
CDR3 protein: CASSLGTLDYEQYF
CDR3 DNA: TGCGCCAGCAGCCTGGGGACACTCGACTACGAGCAGTACTTC

D gene: .
clone size: .
J gene: TRBJ1-2
V gene: TRBV28
CDR3 protein: CASSLTTGGEYGYTF
CDR3 DNA: TGTGCCAGCAGTTTGACGACCGGGGGAGAGTATGGCTACACCTTC

D gene: TRBD2
clone size: .
J gene: TRBJ2-1
V gene: TRBV7-6
CDR3 protein: CASSLDGLAGAYNEQFF
CDR3 DNA: TGTGCCAGCAGCTTAGATGGCCTAGCGGGAGCCTACAATGAGCAGTTCTTC

D gene: TRBD2
clone size: .
J gene: TRBJ2-3
V gene: TRBV30
CDR3 protein: CAWTHRGGDRDTQYF
CDR3 DNA: TGTGCCTGGACCCATCGCGGGGGGGACAGAGATACGCAGTATTTT

D gene: .
clone size: .
J gene: TRBJ2-1
V gene: TRBV11-2
CDR3 protein: CASSLATAVGPNNEQFF
CDR3 DNA: TGTGCCAGCAGCTTAGCTACCGCGGTAGGCCCTAACAATGAGCAGTTCTTC

D gene: .
clone size: .
J gene: TRBJ2-7
V gene: TRBV4-2
CDR3 protein: CASSQVIGGGTSYEQYF
CDR3 DNA: TGTGCCAGCAGCCAAGTTATTGGCGGAGGGACCTCCTACGAGCAGTACTTC

D gene: .
clone size: .
J gene: TRBJ2-7
V gene: TRBV28
CDR3 protein: CASSLTRYEQYF
CDR3 DNA: TGTGCCAGCAGTTTGACACGCTACGAGCAGTACTTC

D gene: TRBD2
clone size: once
J gene: TRBJ2-3
V gene: TRBV5-1
CDR3 protein: CASSWAGTSGGASTDTQYF
CDR3 DNA: TGCGCCAGCAGCTGGGCCGGGACTAGCGGGGGGGCCAGCACAGATACGCAGTATTTT

D gene: .
clone size: .
J gene: TRBJ2-6
V gene: TRBV7-8
CDR3 protein: CASSSQGVGANVLTF
CDR3 DNA: TGTGCCAGCAGCTCACAGGGTGTCGGGGCCAACGTCCTGACTTTC

D gene: .
clone size: .
J gene: TRBJ1-6
V gene: TRBV11-3
CDR3 protein: CASSSGGDGSPLHF
CDR3 DNA: TGTGCCAGCAGCTCCGGCGGTGACGGTTCACCCCTCCACTTT

D gene: TRBD1
clone size: .
J gene: TRBJ2-1
V gene: TRBV7-3
CDR3 protein: CASSSRQGAYNEQFF
CDR3 DNA: TGTGCCAGCAGCTCCAGACAGGGGGCCTACAATGAGCAGTTCTTC

D gene: .
clone size: .
J gene: TRBJ1-1
V gene: TRBV28
CDR3 protein: CASSRQANTEAFF
CDR3 DNA: TGTGCCAGCAGTAGGCAGGCGAACACTGAAGCTTTCTTT

D gene: .
clone size: .
J gene: TRBJ1-5
V gene: TRBV4-3
CDR3 protein: CASSQSPYSNQPQHF
CDR3 DNA: TGCGCCAGCAGCCAATCTCCCTATAGCAATCAGCCCCAGCATTTT

D gene: .
clone size: .
J gene: TRBJ1-2
V gene: TRBV28
CDR3 protein: CASSLGAQQGYTF
CDR3 DNA: TGTGCCAGCAGTTTAGGAGCTCAGCAGGGCTACACCTTC

D gene: TRBD2
clone size: few
J gene: TRBJ2-1
V gene: TRBV19
CDR3 protein: CASSIEGSSGGAGHVNEQFF
CDR3 DNA: TGTGCCAGTAGTATAGAGGGATCTAGCGGGGGGGCCGGACACGTCAATGAGCAGTTCTTC

D gene: .
clone size: .
J gene: TRBJ2-1
V gene: TRBV6-1
CDR3 protein: CASTPSRVVEQFF
CDR3 DNA: TGTGCCAGCACTCCGTCCCGGGTGGTTGAGCAGTTCTTC

D gene: .
clone size: .
J gene: TRBJ1-1
V gene: TRBV27
CDR3 protein: CASSSGGGVREAFF
CDR3 DNA: TGTGCCAGCAGTTCGGGTGGGGGGGTGAGGGAAGCTTTCTTT

D gene: TRBD1
clone size: few
J gene: TRBJ2-5
V gene: TRBV18
CDR3 protein: CASSPPSSYRGQYF
CDR3 DNA: TGTGCCAGCTCACCCCCCTCATCCTACAGGGGCCAGTACTTC

D gene: TRBD1
clone size: .
J gene: TRBJ1-1
V gene: TRBV4-2
CDR3 protein: CASSQGTGGQNTEAFF
CDR3 DNA: TGTGCCAGCAGCCAAGGGACAGGGGGCCAGAACACTGAAGCTTTCTTT

D gene: TRBD1
clone size: .
J gene: TRBJ2-1
V gene: TRBV9
CDR3 protein: CASSAYHRDRVYNEQFF
CDR3 DNA: TGTGCCAGCAGCGCGTACCACCGGGACAGGGTCTACAATGAGCAGTTCTTC

D gene: TRBD2
clone size: .
J gene: TRBJ2-3
V gene: TRBV5-1
CDR3 protein: CASSSGLAGGLVTDTQYF
CDR3 DNA: TGCGCCAGCAGCTCCGGACTAGCGGGAGGGCTTGTCACAGATACGCAGTATTTT

D gene: TRBD1
clone size: .
J gene: TRBJ1-2
V gene: TRBV28
CDR3 protein: CASSLGQGGHYGYTF
CDR3 DNA: TGTGCCAGCAGTTTGGGACAGGGCGGACACTATGGCTACACCTTC

D gene: .
clone size: .
J gene: TRBJ1-5
V gene: TRBV5-1
CDR3 protein: CASSEGTRPGREEPQHF
CDR3 DNA: TGCGCCAGCAGCGAGGGAACCCGCCCAGGGCGGGAGGAGCCCCAGCATTTT

D gene: .
clone size: .
J gene: TRBJ1-1
V gene: TRBV5-1
CDR3 protein: CASSLDSPTEAFF
CDR3 DNA: TGCGCCAGCAGCTTGGACAGTCCCACTGAAGCTTTCTTT

D gene: TRBD2
clone size: once
J gene: TRBJ2-5
V gene: TRBV13
CDR3 protein: CASSSAVVAGEGDTQYF
CDR3 DNA: TGTGCCAGCAGCTCCGCCGTGGTAGCGGGAGAGGGGGACACCCAGTACTTC

D gene: .
clone size: .
J gene: TRBJ2-7
V gene: TRBV28
CDR3 protein: CASGQQGPDYEQYF
CDR3 DNA: TGTGCCAGCGGACAGCAGGGGCCGGACTACGAGCAGTACTTC

D gene: TRBD1
clone size: .
J gene: TRBJ1-2
V gene: TRBV29-1
CDR3 protein: CSVPGGGLFGYTF
CDR3 DNA: TGCAGCGTCCCAGGGGGCGGGTTGTTTGGCTACACCTTC

D gene: .
clone size: few
J gene: TRBJ2-5
V gene: TRBV28
CDR3 protein: CASSSTEKWETQYF
CDR3 DNA: TGTGCCAGCAGCTCGACAGAGAAGTGGGAGACCCAGTACTTC

D gene: .
clone size: .
J gene: TRBJ1-5
V gene: TRBV2
CDR3 protein: CASSEARGAGQPQHF
CDR3 DNA: TGTGCCAGCAGTGAAGCACGGGGGGCAGGTCAGCCCCAGCATTTT

D gene: TRBD1
clone size: once
J gene: TRBJ1-2
V gene: TRBV29-1
CDR3 protein: CSVGGTGVSGYTF
CDR3 DNA: TGCAGCGTGGGGGGGACAGGGGTTAGTGGCTACACCTTC

D gene: TRBD1
clone size: .
J gene: TRBJ1-1
V gene: TRBV15
CDR3 protein: CATSRGQGYGTEAFF
CDR3 DNA: TGTGCCACCAGCAGAGGACAGGGGTACGGAACTGAAGCTTTCTTT

D gene: TRBD1
clone size: .
J gene: TRBJ1-2
V gene: TRBV9
CDR3 protein: CASSVGTGVHYGYTF
CDR3 DNA: TGTGCCAGCAGCGTAGGAACAGGGGTTCACTATGGCTACACCTTC

D gene: .
clone size: .
J gene: TRBJ2-7
V gene: TRBV5-4
CDR3 protein: CASSLEGTLGEQYF
CDR3 DNA: TGTGCCAGCAGCTTGGAAGGGACTCTGGGCGAGCAGTACTTC

D gene: .
clone size: .
J gene: TRBJ1-3
V gene: TRBV15
CDR3 protein: CATSRSHGTSGNTIYF
CDR3 DNA: TGTGCCACCAGCAGGAGTCATGGTACCTCTGGAAACACCATATATTTT

D gene: .
clone size: .
J gene: TRBJ2-1
V gene: TRBV30
CDR3 protein: CAWSVGGGASYNEQFF
CDR3 DNA: TGTGCCTGGAGTGTTGGAGGGGGGGCCTCCTACAATGAGCAGTTCTTC

D gene: TRBD1
clone size: .
J gene: TRBJ1-4
V gene: TRBV9
CDR3 protein: CASSVAQGGSEKLFF
CDR3 DNA: TGTGCCAGCAGCGTAGCTCAGGGGGGAAGTGAAAAACTGTTTTTT